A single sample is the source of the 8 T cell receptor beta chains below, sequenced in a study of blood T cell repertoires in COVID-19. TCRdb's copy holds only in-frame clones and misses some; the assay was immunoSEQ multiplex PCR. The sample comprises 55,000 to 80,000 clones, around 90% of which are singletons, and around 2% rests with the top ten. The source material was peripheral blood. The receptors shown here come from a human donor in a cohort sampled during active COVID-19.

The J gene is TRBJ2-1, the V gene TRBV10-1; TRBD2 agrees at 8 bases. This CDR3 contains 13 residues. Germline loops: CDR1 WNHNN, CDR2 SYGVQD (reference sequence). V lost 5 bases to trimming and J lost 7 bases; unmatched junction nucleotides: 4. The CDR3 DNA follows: TGCGCCAGCAGTCTGAGCGGGGGAAATGAGCAGTTCTTC. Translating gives CASSLSGGNEQFF.

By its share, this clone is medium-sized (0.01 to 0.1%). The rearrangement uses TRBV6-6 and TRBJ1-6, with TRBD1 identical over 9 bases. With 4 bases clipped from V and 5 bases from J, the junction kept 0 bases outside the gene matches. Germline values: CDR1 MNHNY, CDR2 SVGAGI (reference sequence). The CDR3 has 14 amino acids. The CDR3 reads CASSWTGDNSPLHF. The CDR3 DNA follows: TGTGCCAGCAGTTGGACAGGGGATAATTCACCCCTCCACTTT.

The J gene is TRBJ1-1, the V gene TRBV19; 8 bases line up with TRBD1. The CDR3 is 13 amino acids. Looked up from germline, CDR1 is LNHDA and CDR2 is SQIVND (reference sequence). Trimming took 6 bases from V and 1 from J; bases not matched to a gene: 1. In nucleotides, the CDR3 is TGTGCCAGTAGAGACAGGGGGAACACTGAAGCTTTCTTT. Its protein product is CASRDRGNTEAFF.

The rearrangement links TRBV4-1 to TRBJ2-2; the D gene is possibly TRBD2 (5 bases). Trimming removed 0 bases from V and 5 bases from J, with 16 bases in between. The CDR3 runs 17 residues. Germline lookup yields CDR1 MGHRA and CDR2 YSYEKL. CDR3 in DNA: TGCGCCAGCAGCCAAGAACGCCGTGGACTGACTACCGGGGAGCTGTTTTTT. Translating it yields CASSQERRGLTTGELFF.

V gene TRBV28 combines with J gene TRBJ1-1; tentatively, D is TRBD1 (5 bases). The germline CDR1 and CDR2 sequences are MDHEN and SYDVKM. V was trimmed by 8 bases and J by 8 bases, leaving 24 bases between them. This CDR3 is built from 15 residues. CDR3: CASGALFGRHPEAFF. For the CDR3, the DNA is TGTGCCAGCGGGGCTTTGTTCGGGCGCCACCCGGAAGCTTTCTTT.

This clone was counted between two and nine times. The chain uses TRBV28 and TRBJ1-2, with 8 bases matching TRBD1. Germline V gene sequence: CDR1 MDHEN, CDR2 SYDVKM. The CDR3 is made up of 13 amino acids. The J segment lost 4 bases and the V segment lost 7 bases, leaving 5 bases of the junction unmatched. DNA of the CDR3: TGTGCCAGCACCCCAGGGGGCGGCTATGGCTACACCTTC. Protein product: CASTPGGGYGYTF.

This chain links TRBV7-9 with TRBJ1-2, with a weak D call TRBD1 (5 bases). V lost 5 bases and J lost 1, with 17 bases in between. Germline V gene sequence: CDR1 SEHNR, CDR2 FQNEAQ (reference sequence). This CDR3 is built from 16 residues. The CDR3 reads CASSSSRASINYGYTF. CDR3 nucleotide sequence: TGTGCCAGCAGCAGCTCCAGGGCTTCGATTAACTATGGCTACACCTTC.

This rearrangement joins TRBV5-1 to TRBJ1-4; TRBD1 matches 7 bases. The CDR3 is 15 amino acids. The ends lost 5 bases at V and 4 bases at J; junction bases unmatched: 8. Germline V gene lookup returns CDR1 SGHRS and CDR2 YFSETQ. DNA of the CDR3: TGCGCCAGCAGAACTCAGGGGGAGGTTAATGAAAAACTGTTTTTT. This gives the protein CASRTQGEVNEKLFF.